Listed below are T cell receptor beta chains from one sample, sequenced in a study of blood T cell repertoires in COVID-19. Data came from immunoSEQ multiplex PCR; TCRdb stores just in-frame clones and leaves some out. Seen here are over 110,000 clones, 75% to 90% observed once, and the top ten hold roughly 1.6%. The sample taken for sequencing was peripheral blood. These receptors all stem from a woman in her fifties or sixties with acute or convalescent COVID-19. The CDR3 runs from the conserved cysteine through the conserved F or W. D genes are given only for firm matches. Only some rows state a clone size, as once, few, many or a class for expanded clones.

d_call j_call clone_size v_call cdr3_aa cdr3_nt
- TRBJ1-5 - TRBV19 CASSIWPSPTSPQHF TGTGCCAGTAGTATATGGCCCTCACCAACCTCGCCCCAGCATTTT
TRBD1 TRBJ1-5 - TRBV6-5 CASSQGQGNQPQHF TGTGCCAGCAGCCAGGGACAGGGCAATCAGCCCCAGCATTTT
TRBD1 TRBJ1-3 - TRBV7-9 CASSPRQGGNTIYF TGTGCCAGCAGCCCCCGACAGGGAGGAAACACCATATATTTT
TRBD1 TRBJ1-1 - TRBV2 CASSEMLTGVTEAFF TGTGCCAGCAGTGAGATGTTGACAGGGGTCACTGAAGCTTTCTTT
- TRBJ2-7 - TRBV9 CASSGANNYEQYF TGTGCCAGCAGCGGGGCGAACAACTACGAGCAGTACTTC
- TRBJ2-3 - TRBV27 CASTEEVDTQYF TGTGCCAGCACGGAAGAGGTAGATACGCAGTATTTT
- TRBJ2-3 once TRBV7-2 CASSRRPGLGSTDTQYF TGTGCCAGCAGCCGCCGGCCGGGACTGGGGAGCACAGATACGCAGTATTTT
TRBD1 TRBJ1-1 - TRBV5-4 CASSYAQGYTEAFF TGTGCCAGCAGTTATGCACAGGGGTACACTGAAGCTTTCTTT
TRBD1 TRBJ1-5 - TRBV4-1 CASSQDAPGQGWQPQHF TGCGCCAGCAGCCAAGATGCCCCGGGACAGGGGTGGCAGCCCCAGCATTTT
TRBD2 TRBJ2-5 - TRBV12-5 CASGLGLAGALETQYF TGTGCTAGTGGTTTGGGGCTAGCGGGAGCCTTGGAGACCCAGTACTTC
- TRBJ1-2 - TRBV3-1/TRBV3-2 CASSQGELGGAYGYTF TGTGCCAGCAGCCAAGGGGAGTTGGGGGGGGCCTATGGCTACACCTTC
- TRBJ1-5 - TRBV6-1 CASSEGGRQPQHF TGTGCCAGCAGTGAAGGCGGGCGCCAGCCCCAGCATTTT
- TRBJ1-4 few TRBV25-1 CASQETPPNEKLFF TGTGCCAGCCAAGAGACACCTCCAAATGAAAAACTGTTTTTT
- TRBJ2-5 - TRBV4-2 CASSQDYAVIATQYF TGTGCCAGCAGCCAAGATTATGCCGTAATAGCGACCCAGTACTTC
TRBD2 TRBJ2-3 - TRBV9 CASSARGGLEADTQYF TGTGCCAGCAGCGCGAGGGGGGGACTAGAGGCAGATACGCAGTATTTT
- TRBJ1-1 - TRBV5-1 CASSSDPGAMNTEAFF TGCGCCAGCAGCTCTGACCCAGGGGCGATGAACACTGAAGCTTTCTTT
- TRBJ1-6 - TRBV7-9 CASSSPTVFTLHF TGTGCCAGCAGCTCCCCAACTGTCTTCACCCTCCACTTT
- TRBJ1-2 - TRBV30 CAWSVTGRANYGYTF TGTGCCTGGAGTGTAACAGGGAGAGCTAACTATGGCTACACCTTC
TRBD2 TRBJ2-5 once TRBV5-1 CASSLGLASQETQYF TGCGCCAGCAGCTTGGGACTAGCGAGCCAAGAGACCCAGTACTTC
- TRBJ1-2 - TRBV12-3/TRBV12-4 CASSRGTGYTF TGTGCCAGCAGCCGGGGAACGGGCTACACCTTC
TRBD1 TRBJ1-1 - TRBV18 CASSPGVGTGDTEAFF TGTGCCAGCTCACCAGGGGTTGGGACAGGGGACACTGAAGCTTTCTTT
TRBD2 TRBJ2-7 - TRBV7-9 CASIGLAGQSYEQYF TGTGCCAGCATCGGACTAGCGGGCCAGTCCTACGAGCAGTACTTC
- TRBJ2-7 - TRBV2 CASSERGFIGSSYEQYF TGTGCCAGCAGTGAAAGGGGGTTCATCGGTAGCTCCTACGAGCAGTACTTC
TRBD1 TRBJ2-1 - TRBV7-9 CASSLQGANNNEQFF TGTGCCAGCAGCCTCCAGGGGGCCAATAACAATGAGCAGTTCTTC
- TRBJ2-3 - TRBV27 CASSLAGPDTQYF TGTGCCAGCAGTTTGGCAGGGCCAGATACGCAGTATTTT
TRBD1 TRBJ1-4 - TRBV19 CASSIPIQGREKLFF TGTGCCAGTAGTATTCCCATACAGGGGAGGGAAAAACTGTTTTTT
TRBD1 TRBJ1-5 - TRBV19 CASSIAPGQGFQPQHF TGTGCCAGTAGTATAGCACCGGGACAGGGATTTCAGCCCCAGCATTTT
- TRBJ1-5 once TRBV19 CASTGFSNQPQHF TGTGCCAGTACGGGGTTTAGCAATCAGCCCCAGCATTTT